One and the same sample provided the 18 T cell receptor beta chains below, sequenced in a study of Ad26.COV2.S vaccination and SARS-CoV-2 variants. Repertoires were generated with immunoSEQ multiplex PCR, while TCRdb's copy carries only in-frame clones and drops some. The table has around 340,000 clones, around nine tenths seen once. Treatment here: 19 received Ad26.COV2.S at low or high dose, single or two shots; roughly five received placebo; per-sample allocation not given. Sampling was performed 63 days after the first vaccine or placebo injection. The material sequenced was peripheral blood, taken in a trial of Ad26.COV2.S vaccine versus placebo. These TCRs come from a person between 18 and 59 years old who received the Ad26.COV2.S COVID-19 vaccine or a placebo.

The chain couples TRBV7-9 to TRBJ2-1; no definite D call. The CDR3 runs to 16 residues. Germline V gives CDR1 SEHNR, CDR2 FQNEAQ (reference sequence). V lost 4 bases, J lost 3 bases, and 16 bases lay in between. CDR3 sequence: CASSSQQHPFYNEQFF. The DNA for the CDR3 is TGTGCCAGCAGCTCCCAACAGCACCCATTCTACAATGAGCAGTTCTTC. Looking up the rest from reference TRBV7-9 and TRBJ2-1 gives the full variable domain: DTGVSQNPRHKITKRGQNVTFRCDPISEHNRLYWYRQTLGQGPEFLTYFQNEAQLEKSRLLSDRFSAERPKGSFSTLEIQRTEQGDSAMYLCASSSQQHPFYNEQFFGPGTRLTVL.

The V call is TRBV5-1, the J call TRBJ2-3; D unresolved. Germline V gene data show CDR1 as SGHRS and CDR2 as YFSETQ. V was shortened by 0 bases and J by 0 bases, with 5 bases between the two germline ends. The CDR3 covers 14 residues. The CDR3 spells CASSLALSTDTQYF. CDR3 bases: TGCGCCAGCAGCTTGGCGCTTAGCACAGATACGCAGTATTTT. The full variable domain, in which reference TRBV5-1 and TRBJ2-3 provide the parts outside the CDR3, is KAGVTQTPRYLIKTRGQQVTLSCSPISGHRSVSWYQQTPGQGLQFLFEYFSETQRNKGNFPGRFSGRQFSNSRSEMNVSTLELGDSALYLCASSLALSTDTQYFGPGTRLTVL.

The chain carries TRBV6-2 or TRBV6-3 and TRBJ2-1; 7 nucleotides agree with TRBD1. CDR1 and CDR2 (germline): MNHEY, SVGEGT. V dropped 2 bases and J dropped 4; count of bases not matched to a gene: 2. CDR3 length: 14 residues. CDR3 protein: CASSYTDRYNEQFF. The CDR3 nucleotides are TGTGCCAGCAGTTACACGGACAGGTACAATGAGCAGTTCTTC.

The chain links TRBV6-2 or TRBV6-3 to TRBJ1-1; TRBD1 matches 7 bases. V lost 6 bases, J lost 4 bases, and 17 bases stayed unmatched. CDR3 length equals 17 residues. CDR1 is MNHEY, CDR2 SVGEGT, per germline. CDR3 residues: CASSLKRDSRFSTEAFF. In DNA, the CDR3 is TGTGCCAGCAGCCTGAAACGGGACAGCCGATTTTCCACTGAAGCTTTCTTT.

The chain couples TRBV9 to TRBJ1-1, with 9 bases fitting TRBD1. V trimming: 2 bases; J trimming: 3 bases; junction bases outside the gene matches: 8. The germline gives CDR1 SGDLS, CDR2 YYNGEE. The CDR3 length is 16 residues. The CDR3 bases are TGTGCCAGCAGCGTGATGGGGAGGACAGGGGACACTGAAGCTTTCTTT. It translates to CASSVMGRTGDTEAFF.

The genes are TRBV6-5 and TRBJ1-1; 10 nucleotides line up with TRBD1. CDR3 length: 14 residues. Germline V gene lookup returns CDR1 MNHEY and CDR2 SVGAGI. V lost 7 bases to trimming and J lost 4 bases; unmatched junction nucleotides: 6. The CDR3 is CASKTGTGVTEAFF. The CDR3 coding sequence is TGTGCCAGCAAAACCGGGACAGGGGTCACTGAAGCTTTCTTT.

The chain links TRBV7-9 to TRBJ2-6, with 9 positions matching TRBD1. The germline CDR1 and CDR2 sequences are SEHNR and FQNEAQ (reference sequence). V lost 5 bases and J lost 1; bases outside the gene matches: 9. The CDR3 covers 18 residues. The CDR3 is CASSARDRVRSGANVLTF. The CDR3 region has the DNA TGTGCCAGCAGCGCCCGGGACAGGGTCAGGTCTGGGGCCAACGTCCTGACTTTC.

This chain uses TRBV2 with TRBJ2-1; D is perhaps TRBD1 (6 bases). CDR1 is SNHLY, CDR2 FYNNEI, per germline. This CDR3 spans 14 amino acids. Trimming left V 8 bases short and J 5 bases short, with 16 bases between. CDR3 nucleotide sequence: TGTGCCAGCGGTCCGAGGACAGCAAACAATGAGCAGTTCTTC. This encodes CASGPRTANNEQFF.

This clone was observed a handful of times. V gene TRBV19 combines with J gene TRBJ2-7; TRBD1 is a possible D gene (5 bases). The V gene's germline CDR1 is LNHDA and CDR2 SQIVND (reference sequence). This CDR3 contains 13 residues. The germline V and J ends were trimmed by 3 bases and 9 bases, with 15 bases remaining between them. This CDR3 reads CASSMGQGSAQYF. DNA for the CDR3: TGTGCCAGTAGTATGGGTCAGGGCAGCGCGCAGTACTTC.

The CDR3 here is CASSGRGGPYEQFF. The CDR3 DNA sequence: TGTGCCTCCTCAGGGAGGGGAGGGCCCTATGAGCAGTTCTTC. V gene TRBV30 combines with J gene TRBJ2-1, with TRBD2 matching over 7 bases. V shed 7 bases and J 8 bases; nucleotides not matched to a gene: 14. The CDR3 totals 14 residues. CDR1 is GTSNPN, CDR2 SVGIG, per germline (reference sequence).

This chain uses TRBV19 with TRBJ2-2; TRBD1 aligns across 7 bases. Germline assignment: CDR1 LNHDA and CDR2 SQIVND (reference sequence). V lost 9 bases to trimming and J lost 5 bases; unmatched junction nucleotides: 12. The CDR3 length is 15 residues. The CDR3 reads CARTRGTENTGELFF. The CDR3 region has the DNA TGTGCCAGGACGAGGGGGACAGAAAATACCGGGGAGCTGTTTTTT. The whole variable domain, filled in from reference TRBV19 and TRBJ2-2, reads DGGITQSPKYLFRKEGQNVTLSCEQNLNHDAMYWYRQDPGQGLRLIYYSQIVNDFQKGDIAEGYSVSREKKESFPLTVTSAQKNPTAFYLCARTRGTENTGELFFGEGSRLTVL.

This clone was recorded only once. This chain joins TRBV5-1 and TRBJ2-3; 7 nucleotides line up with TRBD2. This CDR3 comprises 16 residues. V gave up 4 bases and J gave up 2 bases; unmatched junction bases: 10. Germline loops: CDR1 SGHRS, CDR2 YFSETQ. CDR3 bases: TGCGCCAGCAGCCCCGCTGCGGGAGCACCCACAGATACGCAGTATTTT. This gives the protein CASSPAAGAPTDTQYF.

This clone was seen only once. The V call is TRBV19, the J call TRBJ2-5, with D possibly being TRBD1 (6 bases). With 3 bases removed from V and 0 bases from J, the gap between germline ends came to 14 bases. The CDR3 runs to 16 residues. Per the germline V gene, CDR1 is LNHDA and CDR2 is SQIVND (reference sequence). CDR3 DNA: TGTGCCAGTAGTATTATCGGGACATGGAACCAAGAGACCCAGTACTTC. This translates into CASSIIGTWNQETQYF. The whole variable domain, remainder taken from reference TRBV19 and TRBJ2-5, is DGGITQSPKYLFRKEGQNVTLSCEQNLNHDAMYWYRQDPGQGLRLIYYSQIVNDFQKGDIAEGYSVSREKKESFPLTVTSAQKNPTAFYLCASSIIGTWNQETQYFGPGTRLLVL.

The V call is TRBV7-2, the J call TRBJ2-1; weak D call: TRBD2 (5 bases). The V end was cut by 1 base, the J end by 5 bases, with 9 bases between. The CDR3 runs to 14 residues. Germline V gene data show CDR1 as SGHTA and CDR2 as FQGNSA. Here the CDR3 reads CASSLVFGNNEQFF. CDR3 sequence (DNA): TGTGCCAGCAGCTTAGTGTTCGGGAACAATGAGCAGTTCTTC.

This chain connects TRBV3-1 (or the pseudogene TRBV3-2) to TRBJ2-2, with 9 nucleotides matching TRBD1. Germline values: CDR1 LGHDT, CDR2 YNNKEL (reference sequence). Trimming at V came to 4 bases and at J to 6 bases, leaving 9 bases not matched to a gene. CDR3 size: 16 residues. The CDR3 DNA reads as TGTGCCAGCAGCCCCATTACAGGGGGCGGGGCCGGGGAGCTGTTTTTT. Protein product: CASSPITGGGAGELFF.

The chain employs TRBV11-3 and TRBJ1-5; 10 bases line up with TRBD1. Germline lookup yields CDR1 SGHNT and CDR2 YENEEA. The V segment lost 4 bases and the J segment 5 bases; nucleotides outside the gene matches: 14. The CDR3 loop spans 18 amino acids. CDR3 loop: CASSSWGQGSIIDQPQHF. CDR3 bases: TGTGCCAGCAGCTCCTGGGGACAGGGGTCCATAATCGATCAGCCCCAGCATTTT.

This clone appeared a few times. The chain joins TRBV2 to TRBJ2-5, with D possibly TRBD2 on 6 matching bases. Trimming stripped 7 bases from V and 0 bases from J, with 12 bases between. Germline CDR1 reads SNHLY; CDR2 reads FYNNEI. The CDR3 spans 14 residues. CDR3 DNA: TGTGCCAGCATCGGGACTTTGTACCAAGAGACCCAGTACTTC. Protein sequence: CASIGTLYQETQYF. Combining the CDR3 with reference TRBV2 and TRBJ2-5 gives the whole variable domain EPEVTQTPSHQVTQMGQEVILRCVPISNHLYFYWYRQILGQKVEFLVSFYNNEISEKSEIFDDQFSVERPDGSNFTLKIRSTKLEDSAMYFCASIGTLYQETQYFGPGTRLLVL.

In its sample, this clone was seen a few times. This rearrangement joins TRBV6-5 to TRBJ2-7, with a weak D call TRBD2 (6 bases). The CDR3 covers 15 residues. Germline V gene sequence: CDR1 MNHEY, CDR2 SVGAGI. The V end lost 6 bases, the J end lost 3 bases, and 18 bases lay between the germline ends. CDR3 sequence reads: CASSHRDLTFYEQYF. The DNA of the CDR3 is TGTGCCAGCAGCCACCGGGACTTAACCTTCTACGAGCAGTACTTC.